The clone carrying this TCR beta chain was observed at least ten times. Its target is not known. This sample is drawn from a study of T cells in Graves' hyperthyroidism and ophthalmopathy. The CDR3 runs 16 residues. CDR1 SGHNT and CDR2 YYREEE come from the germline V gene (reference sequence). The V end was cut by 2 bases, the J end by 7 bases, with 16 bases between. Amplified regions were TCR beta CDR3 sequences from RNA transcripts. RT-PCR in the first round (using the HTBI primer set) targeted the TCR CDR3. TCRdb used MiXCR to reprocess the multiplex PCR reads, holding one entry per CDR3 protein. In the table there are about 510,000 distinct CDR3 sequences, 46% of which are singletons. Study-wide findings and caveats: Ophthalmopathy was told apart from stable hyperthyroidism by a 13 V-J model.

The J gene is TRBJ1-6, the V gene TRBV5-4; weak D call: TRBD1 (6 bases). The specimen was peripheral blood or thyroid tissue (not recorded which). The TCR was taken from an adult woman with Graves' disease, either hyperthyroidism or ophthalmopathy (not recorded which). Here the CDR3 DNA reads TGTGCCAGCAGCTTCTACGGAGCGGGGGCGAATTCACCCCTCCACTTT. Its protein product is CASSFYGAGANSPLHF.